Included here is one T cell receptor beta chain sequence, with context. The data are from a study of blood T cell repertoires in COVID-19. Overall study: Material from acute and convalescent COVID-19 was sourced from the United States, Italy and Spain. Sources were T cells, B-cell-depleted T cells, or PBMCs; the material itself was cDNA or gDNA.

CDR3 length: 11 amino acids. The junction had 6 bases not matched to a gene; V was cut back by 5 bases and J by 11 bases. Germline CDR1 GTSNPN, CDR2 SVGIG (reference sequence). Repertoires were generated with immunoSEQ multiplex PCR, while TCRdb's copy carries only in-frame clones and drops some. This sample has about 180,000 clones, with 82% found just once. The V and J genes are TRBV30 and TRBJ1-3; 7 nucleotides align to TRBD1. The sequencing input was peripheral blood. The clonotype originates from a woman in her sixties or seventies with acute or convalescent COVID-19. The CDR3 reads CAWGQGQPIYF. The CDR3 DNA reads TGTGCCTGGGGCCAGGGACAGCCCATATATTTT.